One and the same sample provided the 11 T cell receptor beta chains below, sequenced in a study of shared clonotypes between healthy human individuals. Produced via immunoSEQ multiplex PCR; TCRdb's table is partial and in-frame only. The data hold more than 1 million clones, with around 78% observed a single time. The sequenced material came from memory CD4+ T cells from PBMCs. Subset indicated: CD45RA-negative fraction. These receptors were obtained from a man younger than 35 in good health. Some clones in this sample may be carry-over from other donors' samples.

CDR3 residues: CASSFGRDTYGYTF. The CDR3 DNA sequence: TGTGCCAGCAGCTTTGGCCGGGACACCTATGGCTACACCTTC. V is TRBV5-6 and J is TRBJ1-2, with D tentatively TRBD1 (6 bases). With 2 bases removed from V and 4 bases from J, the gap between germline ends came to 12 bases. CDR1 and CDR2 from the germline V gene are SGHDT and YYEEEE. This CDR3 is built from 14 residues.

The CDR3 coding sequence is TGCGCCACCGCCGGGACTAGCGGGAACCCGTCCTCCTACAATGAGCAGTTCTTC. It is translated as CATAGTSGNPSSYNEQFF. The chain recombines TRBV10-1 with TRBJ2-1, with 13 bases identical to TRBD2. Per the germline V gene, CDR1 is WNHNN and CDR2 is SYGVQD (reference sequence). The CDR3 totals 18 residues. The V segment lost 10 bases and the J segment 0 bases; nucleotides outside the gene matches: 12.

Of note for this clone: An end of the junction differs from the germline gene, which may be a read error. This chain connects TRBV7-9 to TRBJ1-1, with D possibly being TRBD1 (6 bases). CDR1 is SEHNR and CDR2 is FQNEAQ in the germline V gene (reference sequence). The CDR3 loop spans 16 amino acids. Written as DNA, the CDR3 is TGTGCCAGCAGCTTAGTGGAGGGAACAGGGAACCCTGAAGCTTTCTTT. Translating gives CASSLVEGTGNPEAFF. Variable domain in full (rest from reference TRBV7-9 and TRBJ1-1): DTGVSQNPRHKITKRGQNVTFRCDPISEHNRLYWYRQTLGQGPEFLTYFQNEAQLEKSRLLSDRFSAERPKGSFSTLEIQRTEQGDSAMYLCASSLVEGTGNPEAFFGQGTRLTVV.

This clone was observed once. This sequence joins TRBV5-1 and TRBJ2-3; 10 bases are a match to TRBD2. The CDR3 runs to 16 residues. The V segment lost 4 bases and the J segment 2 bases; nucleotides outside the gene matches: 7. The germline gives CDR1 SGHRS, CDR2 YFSETQ. The DNA for the CDR3 is TGCGCCAGCAGCCCACGGACTAGCGGAATCACAGATACGCAGTATTTT. This codes for CASSPRTSGITDTQYF.

This clone was seen more than once but under ten times. The chain uses TRBV11-2 and TRBJ2-7, with 7 bases aligning to TRBD2. CDR1 SGHAT and CDR2 FQNNGV come from the germline V gene. CDR3 length equals 15 residues. The ends lost 2 bases at V and 2 bases at J; junction bases unmatched: 6. Here the CDR3 DNA reads TGTGCCAGCAGCTTAACGAGCGGGATTGCCTACGAGCAGTACTTC. Protein sequence: CASSLTSGIAYEQYF.

This clone was observed once. V is TRBV30 and J is TRBJ2-5; 9 bases are a match to TRBD1. Trimming removed 2 bases from V and 5 bases from J; junction bases left unmatched: 3. This CDR3 has 13 amino acids. The germline CDR1 and CDR2 sequences are GTSNPN and SVGIG (reference sequence). The CDR3 DNA reads TGTGCCTGGAGTACAGGGGGCTGGGAGACCCAGTACTTC. Residues: CAWSTGGWETQYF.

V gene TRBV5-5 combines with J gene TRBJ1-5; possibly TRBD1 for D (6 bases). The CDR3 has 14 residues. Germline lookup yields CDR1 SGHKS and CDR2 YYEKEE (reference sequence). V was clipped by 0 bases and J by 6 bases, with 10 bases between them. The DNA of the CDR3 is TGTGCCAGCAGCTTGGTTAGAGGGGGTCAGCCCCAGCATTTT. This codes for CASSLVRGGQPQHF. Combining the CDR3 with reference TRBV5-5 and TRBJ1-5 gives the whole variable domain DAGVTQSPTHLIKTRGQQVTLRCSPISGHKSVSWYQQVLGQGPQFIFQYYEKEERGRGNFPDRFSARQFPNYSSELNVNALLLGDSALYLCASSLVRGGQPQHFGDGTRLSIL.

This clone was observed a few times. This rearrangement joins TRBV6-5 to TRBJ2-7; TRBD2 might be the D (6 bases). CDR1 MNHEY and CDR2 SVGAGI come from the germline V gene. The CDR3 covers 15 residues. V lost 5 bases and J 6 bases, leaving 20 bases between the germline ends. CDR3: CASSPQQTSGREQYF. For the CDR3, the DNA is TGTGCCAGCAGTCCACAACAGACTAGTGGACGCGAGCAGTACTTC.

Comments on this clone: At the DNA level, this CDR3 is encoded by other sequences in the same sample as well. This chain joins TRBV6-5 and TRBJ1-2; possible D gene TRBD1, 5 bases. This CDR3 has 13 amino acids. V shed 4 bases and J shed 4 bases, with 10 bases lying between them. Germline V gene lookup returns CDR1 MNHEY and CDR2 SVGAGI. The CDR3 spells CASSSGQGYGYTF. The CDR3 coding sequence is TGTGCCAGCAGTTCGGGTCAGGGCTATGGCTACACCTTC.

This clone was seen at least ten times. This rearrangement joins TRBV11-1 to TRBJ2-1, with 9 bases matching TRBD2. The CDR3 is 14 residues long. Germline CDR1 and CDR2: SGHAT and FQDESV (reference sequence). The ends lost 3 bases at V and 9 bases at J; junction bases unmatched: 6. The CDR3 sequence: CASSLASGKGEQFF. CDR3 in DNA: TGTGCCAGCAGCTTGGCTAGCGGGAAGGGTGAGCAGTTCTTC.

This rearrangement joins TRBV6-5 to TRBJ1-4; D remains ambiguous. Between the trimmed V and J ends, which lost 6 bases and 4 bases, there was a span of 9 bases. Germline values: CDR1 MNHEY, CDR2 SVGAGI. The CDR3 has 13 residues. The CDR3 sequence is CASRPPNNEKLFF. In nucleotides, the CDR3 is TGTGCCAGCAGGCCACCCAATAATGAAAAACTGTTTTTT.